This T cell receptor beta chain was identified in a study of glioma-infiltrating T cells after dendritic cell vaccination. Findings of the study overall: The cohort had few patients with full blood and tumor sets. Longer survival after dendritic cell vaccination followed higher pretreatment TIL content.

Stated time point: after dendritic cell vaccination, including at tumor progression/relapse. All glioblastoma patients lacked an isocitrate dehydrogenase mutation. PBMC sampling occurred before vaccination, two weeks after the third dose, and at progression. For this clone: Antigen specificity is unknown. At one end the junction does not follow the germline gene, possibly because of a read error.

Assay used: immunoSEQ multiplex PCR; TCRdb lists only in-frame clones, some missing. Of 85,000 to 100,000 clones listed, approximately 81% are singletons. Germline assignment: CDR1 SNHLY and CDR2 FYNNEI. The CDR3 consists of 15 residues. Sequences were derived from blood, sampled after dendritic cell vaccination. The chain combines TRBV2 with TRBJ1-1; 8 nucleotides agree with TRBD1. This TCR was sampled from a human donor with glioblastoma. The CDR3 DNA reads as TGTGCCACCATCGGACAGGGCCGGGGGAACCCTGAAGCTTTCTTT. It specifies CATIGQGRGNPEAFF.